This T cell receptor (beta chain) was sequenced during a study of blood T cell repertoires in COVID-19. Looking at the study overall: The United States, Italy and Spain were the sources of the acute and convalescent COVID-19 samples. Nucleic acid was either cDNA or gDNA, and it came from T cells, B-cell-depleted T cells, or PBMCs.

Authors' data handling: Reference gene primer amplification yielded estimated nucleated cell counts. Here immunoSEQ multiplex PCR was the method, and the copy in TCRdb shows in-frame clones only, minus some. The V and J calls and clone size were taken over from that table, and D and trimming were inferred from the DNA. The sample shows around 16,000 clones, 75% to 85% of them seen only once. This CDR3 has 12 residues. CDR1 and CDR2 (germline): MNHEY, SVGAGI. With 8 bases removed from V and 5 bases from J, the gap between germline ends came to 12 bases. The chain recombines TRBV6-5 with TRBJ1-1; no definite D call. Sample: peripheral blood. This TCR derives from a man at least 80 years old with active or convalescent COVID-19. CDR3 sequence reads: CASGGYSTEAFF. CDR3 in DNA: TGTGCCAGCGGAGGGTACTCGACTGAAGCTTTCTTT.